This TCR beta chain was documented in a study of cytomegalovirus exposure and HLA in healthy donors. Vbeta (60) and Jbeta (13) primers were used in the PCR. Clones were read by immunoSEQ multiplex PCR, and TCRdb kept only the in-frame ones, dropping some. Among approximately 110,000 clones listed, over 65% were seen once. In regard to this clone: The same CDR3 is also encoded by other DNA sequences in this sample.

Germline loops: CDR1 KGHSY, CDR2 FQNENV. The CDR3 sequence is 15 residues long. The V and J ends lost 0 bases and 5 bases, in that order; junction bases with no gene match: 1. The sequenced sample was PBMCs. The sequence was obtained from a woman younger than 30 in good health and CMV-seronegative. The V gene is TRBV16, the J gene TRBJ1-5; 10 nucleotides match TRBD1. CDR3 nucleotides: TGTGCCAGCAGCCAATCCGGGACAGGGGATCAGCCCCAGCATTTT. Residues: CASSQSGTGDQPQHF.